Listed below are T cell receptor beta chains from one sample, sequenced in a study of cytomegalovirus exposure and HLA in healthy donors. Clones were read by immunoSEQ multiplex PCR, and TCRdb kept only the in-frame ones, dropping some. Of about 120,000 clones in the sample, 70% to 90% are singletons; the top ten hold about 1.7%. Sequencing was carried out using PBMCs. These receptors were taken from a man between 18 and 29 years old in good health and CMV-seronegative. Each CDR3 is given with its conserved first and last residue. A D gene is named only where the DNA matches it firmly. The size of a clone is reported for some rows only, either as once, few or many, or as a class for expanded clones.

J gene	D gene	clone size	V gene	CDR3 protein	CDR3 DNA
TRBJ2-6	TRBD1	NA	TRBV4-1	CASSRPSGTGGSGANVLTF	TGCGCCAGCAGCCGACCGTCAGGGACAGGGGGGTCTGGGGCCAACGTCCTGACTTTC
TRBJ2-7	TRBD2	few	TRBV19	CASSSGGAYEQYF	TGTGCCAGTAGTTCGGGAGGAGCTTACGAGCAGTACTTC
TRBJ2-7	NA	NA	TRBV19	CASSADRSSYEQYF	TGTGCCAGTAGTGCCGACAGAAGCTCCTACGAGCAGTACTTC
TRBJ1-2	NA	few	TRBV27	CASRLDMMSGYTF	TGTGCCAGCAGATTGGACATGATGAGCGGCTACACCTTC
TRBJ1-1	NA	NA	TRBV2	CASSELGGVPRAFF	TGTGCCAGCAGTGAATTGGGGGGAGTTCCCCGAGCTTTCTTT
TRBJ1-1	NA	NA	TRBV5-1	CASKNSNTEAFF	TGCGCCAGCAAGAACAGCAACACTGAAGCTTTCTTT
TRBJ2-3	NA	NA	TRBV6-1	CASSELSEGTDTQYF	TGTGCCAGCAGTGAACTGAGCGAGGGCACAGATACGCAGTATTTT
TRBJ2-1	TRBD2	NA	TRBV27	CASSLTRGTYNEQFF	TGTGCCAGCAGTCTCACGCGGGGGACCTACAATGAGCAGTTCTTC
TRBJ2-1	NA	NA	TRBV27	CASSFPGVNEQFF	TGTGCCAGCAGTTTTCCAGGGGTAAATGAGCAGTTCTTC
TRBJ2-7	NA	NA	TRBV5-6	CASGWQGLSYEQYF	TGTGCCAGCGGGTGGCAGGGGTTGTCCTACGAGCAGTACTTC
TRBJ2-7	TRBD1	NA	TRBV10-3	CAISGQEKYSYEQYF	TGTGCCATCAGCGGACAGGAGAAATACTCCTACGAGCAGTACTTC
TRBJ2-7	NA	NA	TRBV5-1	CASSPQGSYEQYF	TGCGCCAGCAGCCCGCAGGGGTCCTACGAGCAGTACTTC
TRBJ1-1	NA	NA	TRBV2	CASSENPPGNTEAFF	TGTGCCAGCAGTGAAAACCCCCCGGGTAACACTGAAGCTTTCTTT
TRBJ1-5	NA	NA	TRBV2	CASQQGSLQPQHF	TGTGCCAGCCAACAGGGTTCTCTTCAGCCCCAGCATTTT
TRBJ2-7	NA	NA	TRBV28	CASSYGRHNSYEQYF	TGTGCCAGCAGTTACGGGAGACACAACTCCTACGAGCAGTACTTC
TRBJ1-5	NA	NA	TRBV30	CAWQRGRSGNQPQHF	TGTGCCTGGCAACGCGGGAGATCTGGCAATCAGCCCCAGCATTTT
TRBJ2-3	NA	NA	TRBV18	CASSPPYGF	TGTGCCAGCTCACCACCGTACGGTTTT
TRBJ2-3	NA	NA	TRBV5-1	CASSYLRTLSTDTQYF	TGCGCCAGCAGCTACCTTCGGACACTAAGCACAGATACGCAGTATTTT
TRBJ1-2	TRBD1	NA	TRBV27	CASSSLGAGGNGYTF	TGTGCCAGCAGTTCCCTTGGGGCAGGGGGCAATGGCTACACCTTC
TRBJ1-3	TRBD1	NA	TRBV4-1	CASSQARGNDGNTIYF	TGCGCCAGCAGCCAAGCCAGGGGGAACGATGGAAACACCATATATTTT
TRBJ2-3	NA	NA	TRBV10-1	CASSEIQSSGTDTQYF	TGCGCCAGCAGTGAGATTCAGTCTAGCGGCACAGATACGCAGTATTTT
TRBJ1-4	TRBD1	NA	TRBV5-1	CASSVAPGTGGPTNEKLFF	TGCGCCAGCAGCGTGGCCCCAGGGACAGGGGGCCCAACTAATGAAAAACTGTTTTTT
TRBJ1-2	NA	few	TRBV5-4	CASSLDRAGGYTF	TGTGCCAGCAGCTTGGACAGGGCTGGAGGCTACACCTTC
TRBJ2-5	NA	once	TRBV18	CASSPGGETQYF	TGTGCCAGCTCACCAGGGGGGGAGACCCAGTACTTC
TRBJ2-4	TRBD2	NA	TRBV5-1	CASSQGLAGNIQYF	TGCGCCAGCAGCCAGGGACTAGCGGGAAACATTCAGTACTTC
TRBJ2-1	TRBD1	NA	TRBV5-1	CASSLATGGTYNEQFF	TGCGCCAGCAGCTTGGCAACAGGGGGTACCTACAATGAGCAGTTCTTC
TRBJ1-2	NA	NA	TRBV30	CAWARTANYGYTF	TGTGCCTGGGCTCGCACAGCTAACTATGGCTACACCTTC
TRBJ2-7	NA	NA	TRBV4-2	CASSQATGHPYEQYF	TGTGCCAGCAGCCAAGCTACAGGGCACCCCTACGAGCAGTACTTC
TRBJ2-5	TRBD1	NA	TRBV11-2	CASSLGGTGRQETQYF	TGTGCCAGCAGCTTAGGGGGGACAGGGAGGCAAGAGACCCAGTACTTC
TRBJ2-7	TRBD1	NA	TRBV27	CASSLVGTGGFEQYF	TGTGCCAGCAGTTTAGTCGGGACAGGGGGCTTCGAGCAGTACTTC
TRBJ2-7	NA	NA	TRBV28	CASSLSDYEQYF	TGTGCCAGCAGTTTATCAGACTACGAGCAGTACTTC
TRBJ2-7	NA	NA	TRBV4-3	CASSQVAQGFHEQYF	TGCGCCAGCAGCCAAGTCGCACAGGGTTTCCACGAGCAGTACTTC
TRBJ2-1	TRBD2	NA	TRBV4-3	CASSPGGWNEQFF	TGCGCCAGCAGTCCGGGAGGGTGGAATGAGCAGTTCTTC
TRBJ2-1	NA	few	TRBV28	CASSLEVSYNEQFF	TGTGCCAGCAGTTTAGAGGTATCCTACAATGAGCAGTTCTTC
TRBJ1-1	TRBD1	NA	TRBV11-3	CASSLVGQETNTEAFF	TGTGCCAGCAGCTTAGTGGGACAGGAAACGAACACTGAAGCTTTCTTT
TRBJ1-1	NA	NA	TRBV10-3	CAISEGLTAEAFF	TGTGCCATCAGTGAGGGACTAACCGCTGAAGCTTTCTTT
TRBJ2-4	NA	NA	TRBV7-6	CASHNIQYF	TGTGCCAGCCATAACATTCAGTACTTC
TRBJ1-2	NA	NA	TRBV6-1	CASKQNYGYTF	TGTGCCAGCAAACAGAACTATGGCTACACCTTC
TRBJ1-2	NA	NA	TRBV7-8	CASSLSRGPNYGYTF	TGTGCCAGCAGCTTGTCACGGGGTCCTAACTATGGCTACACCTTC
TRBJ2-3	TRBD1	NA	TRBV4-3	CASSQQQGVTDTQYF	TGCGCCAGCAGCCAACAACAGGGGGTAACAGATACGCAGTATTTT
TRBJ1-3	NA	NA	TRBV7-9	CASSLLVEVGRNSGNTIYF	TGTGCCAGCAGCTTACTGGTGGAGGTCGGCAGGAACTCTGGAAACACCATATATTTT
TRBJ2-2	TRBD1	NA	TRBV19	CASRTTGGPGELFF	TGTGCCAGTAGGACGACAGGGGGCCCTGGGGAGCTGTTTTTT